This TCR beta chain appears in the sequencing data of a study of CD8+ T cells in alopecia areata. As the sequencing template, cDNA was produced by extracting RNA and reverse transcribing it. Only in-frame clones appear in the TCRdb table, and some are missing; sequencing was by immunoSEQ multiplex PCR. The sample contains more than 85,000 clones, 61% of which appear only once. On this clone itself: No antigen is known for it.

Stated treatment: oral pan-JAK inhibitor, 5-10 mg twice daily. Losses at the gene ends were 1 base for V and 5 bases for J; bases not matched to a gene: 4. CDR1 MDHEN and CDR2 SYDVKM come from the germline V gene. The CDR3 spans 16 residues. Study outcomes and limitations: With patients, TCR sharing proved less clear than in mice, a difference possibly related to HLA.

The sequences come from CD8+ T cells sorted from blood, collected at week 4, from a patient treated with tofacitinib. The clonotype comes from a human donor with alopecia areata. This chain links TRBV28 with TRBJ2-1, with TRBD2 identical over 11 bases. The CDR3 sequence: CASSLFGTSGNNEQFF. CDR3 nucleotides: TGTGCCAGCAGTTTATTTGGGACTAGCGGTAACAATGAGCAGTTCTTC.